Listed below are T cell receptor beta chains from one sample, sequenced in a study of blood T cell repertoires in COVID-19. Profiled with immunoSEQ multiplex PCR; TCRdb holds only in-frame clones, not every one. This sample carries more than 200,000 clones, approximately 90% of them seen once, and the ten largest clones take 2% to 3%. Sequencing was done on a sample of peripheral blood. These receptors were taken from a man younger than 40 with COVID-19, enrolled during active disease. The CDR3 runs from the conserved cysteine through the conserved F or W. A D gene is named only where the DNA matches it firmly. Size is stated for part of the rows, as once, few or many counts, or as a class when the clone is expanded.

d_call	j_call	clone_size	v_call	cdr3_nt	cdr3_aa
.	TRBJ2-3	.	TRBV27	TGTGCCAGCAGTCTCCTTAGCACAGATACGCAGTATTTT	CASSLLSTDTQYF
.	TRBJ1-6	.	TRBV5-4	TGTGCCAGCAGCTTGGCCAACGGGAATTTCGGTTCACCCCTCCACTTT	CASSLANGNFGSPLHF
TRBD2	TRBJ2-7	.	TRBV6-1	TGTGCCAGCAGTGAAAGGGGAGCGGGGGACTCCTACGAGCAGTACTTC	CASSERGAGDSYEQYF
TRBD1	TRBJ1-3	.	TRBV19	TGTGCCAGTAGTATGCTTTGGGGGGACAGCGGATCTGGAAACACCATATATTTT	CASSMLWGDSGSGNTIYF
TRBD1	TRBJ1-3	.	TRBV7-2	TGTGCCAGCAGCTCCGGGGACAGCTCTGGAAACACCATATATTTT	CASSSGDSSGNTIYF
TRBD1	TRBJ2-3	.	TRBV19	TGTGCCAGTAGTATAGATGCAGGGGGCGAAGATACGCAGTATTTT	CASSIDAGGEDTQYF
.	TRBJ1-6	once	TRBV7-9	TGTGCCAGCAGCTCTCGGAGGGATAATTCACCCCTCCACTTT	CASSSRRDNSPLHF
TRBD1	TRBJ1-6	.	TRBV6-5	TGTGCCAGCAGGACAGGGATAAGAAATTCACCCCTCCACTTT	CASRTGIRNSPLHF
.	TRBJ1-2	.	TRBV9	TGTGCCAGCAGCGGTGGGGGATACAGGGTGGGCTTTGGGTATGGCTACACCTTC	CASSGGGYRVGFGYGYTF
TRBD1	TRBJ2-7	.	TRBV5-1	TGCGCCAGCAGCCTTCAGGGGGCGCAGTGGGAGCAGTACTTC	CASSLQGAQWEQYF
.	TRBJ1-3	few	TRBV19	TGTGCCAGTACCCGTCGTGATAGCTCTGGAAACACCATATATTTT	CASTRRDSSGNTIYF
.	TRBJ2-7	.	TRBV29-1	TGCAGCGTAACAGGGTTAAGGGCCTACGAGCAGTACTTC	CSVTGLRAYEQYF
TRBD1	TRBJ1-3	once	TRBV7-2	TGTGCCAGCAGCCACTGGGACAGGGGTGGAAACACCATATATTTT	CASSHWDRGGNTIYF
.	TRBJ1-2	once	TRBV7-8	TGTGCCAGCAGCTTTCCCGAGGGCGCCGCCACCTTC	CASSFPEGAATF
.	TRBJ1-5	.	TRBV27	TGTGCCAGCAGTTTGGCAGGCAGGGAAAACCAGCCCCAGCATTTT	CASSLAGRENQPQHF
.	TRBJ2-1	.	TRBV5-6	TGTGCCAGCAGCTTCAGAAGATACAATGAGCAGTTCTTC	CASSFRRYNEQFF
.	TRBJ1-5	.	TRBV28	TGTGCCAGCAGCCACGGGTGGATGGGTCAGCCCCAGCATTTT	CASSHGWMGQPQHF
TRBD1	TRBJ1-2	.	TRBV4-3	TGCGCCAGCAGCCAAAATCTCCCGTGGGACAGGTCCCTCACTGAAGGCTACACCTTC	CASSQNLPWDRSLTEGYTF
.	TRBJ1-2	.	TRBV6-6	TGTGCCAGCAGTTACTCGAACACAGGGCAATATGGCTACACCTTC	CASSYSNTGQYGYTF
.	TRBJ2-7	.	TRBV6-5	TGTGCCAGCAGTTACTTTCCAGGGGCCTACGAGCAGTACTTC	CASSYFPGAYEQYF
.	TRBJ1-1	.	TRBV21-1	TGTGCCAGCAGCAAAAGGCGGCGGGGGATTTACACTGAAGCTTTCTTT	CASSKRRRGIYTEAFF
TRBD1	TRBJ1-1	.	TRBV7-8	TGTGCCAGCAGCTTTATGAAACGACAGGGGGCGAAGTCTGAAGCTTTCTTT	CASSFMKRQGAKSEAFF
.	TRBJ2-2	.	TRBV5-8	TGTGCCAGCAGCTTGTCCAGCGGGTCAATTAAGCCCGGGGAGCTGTTTTTT	CASSLSSGSIKPGELFF
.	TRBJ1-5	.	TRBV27	TGTGCCAGCAGTTCGAGGGGAGCGGGTCGCAATCAGCCCCAGCATTTT	CASSSRGAGRNQPQHF
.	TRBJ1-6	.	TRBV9	TGTGCCAGCAGCTTCCACCCGGATAATTCACCCCTCCACTTT	CASSFHPDNSPLHF
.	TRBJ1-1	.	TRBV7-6	TGTGCCAGCAGCTCCCCCTTAACCGGGGGCACTGAAGCTTTCTTT	CASSSPLTGGTEAFF
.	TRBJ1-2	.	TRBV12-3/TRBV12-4	TGTGCCAGCAGTCCAGGCTATGGCTACACCTTC	CASSPGYGYTF
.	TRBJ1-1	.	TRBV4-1	TGCGCCAGCAGCCAAGGACATTCTATGAACACTGAAGCTTTCTTT	CASSQGHSMNTEAFF
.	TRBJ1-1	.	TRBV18	TGTGCCAGCTCACCAGGGGCCGAGAACACTGAAGCTTTCTTT	CASSPGAENTEAFF
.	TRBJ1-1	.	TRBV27	TGTGCCAGCAGTGACACAGGGCGGGGGTATAACACTGAAGCTTTCTTT	CASSDTGRGYNTEAFF
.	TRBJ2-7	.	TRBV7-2	TGTGCCAGCAGCCCCGCCTGGTCGGTCTACGAGCAGTACTTC	CASSPAWSVYEQYF
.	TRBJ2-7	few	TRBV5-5	TGTGCCAGCAGCTTTACACAGGTCCCGACCTACGAGCAGTACTTC	CASSFTQVPTYEQYF
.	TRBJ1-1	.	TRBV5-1	TGCGCCAGCAGCCCTACTCAGAACACTGAAGCTTTCTTT	CASSPTQNTEAFF
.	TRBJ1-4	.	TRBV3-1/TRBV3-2	TGTGCCAGCAGCCAGGGGCAGGGTACGGAAAAACTGTTTTTT	CASSQGQGTEKLFF
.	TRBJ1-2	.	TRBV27	TGTGCCAGCAGTTCTGGACAGCATCTAATCTATGGCTACACCTTC	CASSSGQHLIYGYTF
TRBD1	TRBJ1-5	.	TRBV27	TGTGCCAGCAGTTTGACAGGGGAGGTAAGCAATCAGCCCCAGCATTTT	CASSLTGEVSNQPQHF
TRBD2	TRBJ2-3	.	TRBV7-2	TGTGCCAGCAGCACTAGCGGGGGACCCACAGATACGCAGTATTTT	CASSTSGGPTDTQYF
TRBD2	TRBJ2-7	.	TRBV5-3	TGTGCCAGAAGCTCCACCCCTAGCGGGAGGTACGAGCAGTACTTC	CARSSTPSGRYEQYF
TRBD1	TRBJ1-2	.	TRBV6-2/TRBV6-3	TGTGCCAGCAGTTCACAGGGGTGGAATGGCTACACCTTC	CASSSQGWNGYTF
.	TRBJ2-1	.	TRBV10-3	TGTGCCATCAGTGAATCCGGGATCGCCTACAATGAGCAGTTCTTC	CAISESGIAYNEQFF
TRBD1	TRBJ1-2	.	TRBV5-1	TGCGCCAGCAGCTCACAGGGGGAAACATATGGCTACACCTTC	CASSSQGETYGYTF
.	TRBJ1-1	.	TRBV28	TGTGCCAGCAGTTGGTTTTTCGGGAGTCCTGAAGCTTTCTTT	CASSWFFGSPEAFF
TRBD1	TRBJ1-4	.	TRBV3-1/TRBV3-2	TGTGCCAGCAGCCTTAGGACAGGGGGCGTTGAAAAACTGTTTTTT	CASSLRTGGVEKLFF
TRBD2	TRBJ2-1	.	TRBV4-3	TGCGCCAGCAGCCAATGGCTAGCGGGAGGGTTAAATCAGTTCTTC	CASSQWLAGGLNQFF
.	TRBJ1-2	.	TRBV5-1	TGCGCCAGCAGCCTAGGGGGGGCCACTAGAGGCTACACCTTC	CASSLGGATRGYTF
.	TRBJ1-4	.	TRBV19	TGTGCCAGTAGTATAAGCAGGGGTCTGGAAAAACTGTTTTTT	CASSISRGLEKLFF
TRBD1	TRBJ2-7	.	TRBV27	TGTGCCACCACTGACAGGGTCTACGAGCAGTACTTC	CATTDRVYEQYF
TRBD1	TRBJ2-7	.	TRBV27	TGTGCCAGCAGACCGTCAGGGGGCTGGTACGAGCAGTACTTC	CASRPSGGWYEQYF
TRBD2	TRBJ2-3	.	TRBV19	TGTGCCAGTAGTATGGCGCCTAGCGGGAGGGCCGGCACAGATACGCAGTATTTT	CASSMAPSGRAGTDTQYF
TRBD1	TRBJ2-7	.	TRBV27	TGTGCCAGCAGTTTAGCCCGGACAGGGGGCGGGGAGCAGTACTTC	CASSLARTGGGEQYF
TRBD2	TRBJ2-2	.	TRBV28	TGTGCCAGCAGCCCCTATGGACTAGCGGGACCGAACACCGGGGAGCTGTTTTTT	CASSPYGLAGPNTGELFF